This T cell receptor (beta chain) appears in the sequencing data of a study of blood T cell repertoires in COVID-19. At the level of the study: Spain, Italy and the United States supplied samples that represented acute and convalescent COVID-19. Nucleic acid was either cDNA or gDNA, and it came from T cells, B-cell-depleted T cells, or PBMCs.

As processed by the authors: Nucleated cell number was recorded as an estimate derived from reference gene primer amplification. Only in-frame clones appear in the TCRdb table, and some are missing; sequencing was by immunoSEQ multiplex PCR. The V and J calls and clone size were taken over from that table, and D and trimming were inferred from the DNA. This sample has 300,000 to 350,000 clones; around nine tenths occur once, and the top ten carry more than 5.5%. CDR3 size: 12 residues. Trimming took off 0 bases at V and 8 bases at J, with 5 bases between the two ends. Per the germline V gene, CDR1 is MGHRA and CDR2 is YSYEKL. During active infection, Seattle patients enrolled and were then monitored through disease.

Material for sequencing was peripheral blood. The rearrangement joins TRBV4-1 to TRBJ1-3; D ambiguous. This sequence originates from a woman in her 70s with COVID-19, enrolled during active disease. CDR3 sequence reads: CASSQEADTIYF. CDR3 coding DNA: TGCGCCAGCAGCCAAGAGGCGGACACCATATATTTT.